This T cell receptor (beta chain) emerged from a study of T cells in localized non-small cell lung cancer (TCRdb year 2020). For context, the study as a whole: The study examined T cell repertoires in approximately 240 patients with early-stage NSCLC and compared tumors with uninvolved tumor-adjacent lungs. All 240 or so NSCLC patients in the cohort were treatment-naive and had localized lung tumors that were resected. NSCLC patients had a mean age of approximately 66 years, and 129 were male and 85 to 110 female.

The junction shows trimming of 3 bases on V and 1 base on J, plus 11 bases between the germline ends. The CDR3 numbers 14 residues from cysteine through phenylalanine. Just CDR3 DNA is preserved here, 42 bases in frame from base 1. As encoded in the germline V gene, CDR1 is SGHRS while CDR2 is YFSETQ. At diagnosis, tumor, uninvolved tumor-adjacent lung and peripheral blood were collected and then preserved as a mix of FFPE and fresh-frozen material. For TCR repertoire profiling, blood samples were analyzed in the form of peripheral blood mononuclear cells. TCR beta CDR3 regions were sequenced from DNA using the immunoSEQ Assay. The authors' analysis ran thus. T cell density was computed as TCR beta template counts normalized to usable DNA estimated by amplifying housekeeping genes. Richness was estimated with the preseqR package, extrapolating to 400,000 templates for PBMC samples and 120,000 templates for tissue samples. Clonality was defined by subtracting Pielou's evenness from one. Tissue-enriched TCRs were identified by differential abundance testing using productive amino-acid clonotypes, minimum total count 5 and alpha 0.1. The Jaccard Index and the Morisita Overlap Index were used to measure repertoire overlap between compartments. GLIPH grouped TCR beta CDR3s together with public tetramer-defined viral CDR3s, and a viral motif had to include at least three viral sequences and also show V-gene enrichment. The table comes from immuneACCESS by way of TCRdb, which keeps in-frame sequences with V and J called. Part of the clones is missing from these tables; in studies checked, under half for an unresolved V gene and the rest for unknown reasons. V and J calls and clone size are given by that table; D and trimming were obtained from the DNA. The sample data list tens of thousands of clones, and 70% to 90% of these were observed just once. Roughly 6.1% of the sample is held by the ten biggest clonotypes.

In the case of this clone: This clone's antigen is unknown. Qualities for individual bases were not recorded, and no much larger clone is one base off.

Overall results and qualifications from the work: Because multi-region tumor sequencing was not performed, intratumor heterogeneity could not be ruled out. Uninvolved tumor-adjacent lung showed the highest T cell clonality, higher than tumor, which suggests more focused antigenic responses in the adjacent lung. Because of the exploratory design, TCR variables were selected using unadjusted p-values without false-discovery rate correction. Longer overall survival was associated with higher blood T cell density, whereas shorter survival was associated with higher adjacent-lung clonality. A median of around 50 of the top 100 tumor clones were detected in paired uninvolved adjacent lung, and 25 to 35 of these tumor clones were also found among the top 100 clones of the paired uninvolved adjacent lung.

The input for sequencing was peripheral blood, taken before any cancer treatment. This sequence originates from a man between 35 and 75 years old with stage I lung adenocarcinoma. The sequence links TRBV5-1 to TRBJ2-7; a tentative D call is TRBD1 (6 bases match). The DNA sequence is TGCGCCAGCAGCTCCTTGACAGGATCCTACGAGCAGTACTTC. This yields the protein CASSSLTGSYEQYF.